This TCR beta chain was sequenced in a study of blood T cell repertoires in COVID-19. On the study more broadly: Italy, Spain and the United States were the sources of the convalescent and acute COVID-19 samples. From T cells, B-cell-depleted T cells, or PBMCs came the material, which was cDNA or gDNA.

This CDR3 has 15 residues. Germline CDR1 is SNHLY and CDR2 is FYNNEI. Concerning this clone itself: The junction and the germline gene differ at one end; a read error may be behind it.

Methods used by the authors: Reference gene primer amplification yielded estimated nucleated cell counts. The table came from immunoSEQ multiplex PCR; TCRdb's copy has only in-frame clones and leaves some out. V and J calls and clone size are copied from that table; D and trimming were computed from the DNA. The sample holds a few hundred thousand clones, around 87% seen once. This chain connects TRBV2 to TRBJ1-2; D unresolved. This TCR derives from a man aged 55 to 70 with acute or convalescent COVID-19. Material for sequencing was peripheral blood. This CDR3 is CASSSPRNRNYGYTF. CDR3 bases: TGTGCTAGCAGCTCACCCAGGAACCGTAACTATGGCTACACCTTC.